A selection of T cell receptor beta chains follows, all from one sample in a study of long-term antiretroviral therapy in people with HIV. TCRdb's copy holds only in-frame clones and misses some; the assay was immunoSEQ multiplex PCR. This sample has about 19,000 clones, with 79% found just once. The source material was unsorted PBMCs, sampled at the start of antiretroviral therapy, before treatment. The source of these receptors is a man between 18 and 35 years old with HIV. The CDR3 runs from the conserved cysteine through the conserved F or W. Fields, in order: V gene, D gene, J gene, clone size, CDR3 DNA, CDR3 protein. D genes are given only for firm matches. A row's size may be missing; if present it is once, few, many or a size class.

v_call: TRBV5-6
d_call: TRBD1
j_call: TRBJ1-5
clone_size: few
cdr3_nt: TGTGCCAGCAGCATAAAGACAGGGGAAGGCAATCAGCCCCAGCATTTT
cdr3_aa: CASSIKTGEGNQPQHF

v_call: TRBV2
d_call: .
j_call: TRBJ2-7
clone_size: .
cdr3_nt: TGTGCCAGCACACGGACAGAATACGAGCAGTACTTC
cdr3_aa: CASTRTEYEQYF

v_call: TRBV11-2
d_call: .
j_call: TRBJ2-3
clone_size: .
cdr3_nt: TGTGCCAGCAGTCGGACTCTCACAGATACGCAGTATTTT
cdr3_aa: CASSRTLTDTQYF

v_call: TRBV9
d_call: TRBD2
j_call: TRBJ2-7
clone_size: once
cdr3_nt: TGTGCCAGCTCTTCTAGCGGGAGAACGTACGAGCAGTACTTC
cdr3_aa: CASSSSGRTYEQYF

v_call: TRBV4-1
d_call: TRBD2
j_call: TRBJ2-7
clone_size: once
cdr3_nt: TGCGCCAGCAGCCAAAGGGAGGGCGGGGCGGACCCCTACGAGCAGTACTTC
cdr3_aa: CASSQREGGADPYEQYF

v_call: TRBV9
d_call: .
j_call: TRBJ2-7
clone_size: few
cdr3_nt: TGTGCCAGCAGAGAGGATCGGACCTGGGAGCAGTACTTC
cdr3_aa: CASREDRTWEQYF

v_call: TRBV19
d_call: .
j_call: TRBJ1-1
clone_size: once
cdr3_nt: TGTGCCAGTAGTCCGGGGACCCGGAACACTGAAGCTTTCTTT
cdr3_aa: CASSPGTRNTEAFF

v_call: TRBV7-9
d_call: TRBD1
j_call: TRBJ2-2
clone_size: .
cdr3_nt: TGTGCCAGCAGCCCTGGGACAGGGCCCACCGGGGAGCTGTTTTTT
cdr3_aa: CASSPGTGPTGELFF

v_call: TRBV18
d_call: .
j_call: TRBJ1-3
clone_size: .
cdr3_nt: TGTGCCAGCTCACCGAAACCGGGGGGGTACGGAAACACCATATATTTT
cdr3_aa: CASSPKPGGYGNTIYF

v_call: TRBV5-5
d_call: .
j_call: TRBJ2-1
clone_size: .
cdr3_nt: TGTGCCAGCAGCTTGGTCTGGGTGGCCTACAATGAGCAGTTCTTC
cdr3_aa: CASSLVWVAYNEQFF

v_call: TRBV19
d_call: .
j_call: TRBJ2-7
clone_size: .
cdr3_nt: TGTGCCAGTAAGGAGGGGCCTCTCGACTACGAGCAGTACTTC
cdr3_aa: CASKEGPLDYEQYF

v_call: TRBV21-1
d_call: .
j_call: TRBJ2-2
clone_size: .
cdr3_nt: TGTGCCAGCAGCAAACCCATGCGGGAGGACTACACCGGGGAGCTGTTTTTT
cdr3_aa: CASSKPMREDYTGELFF

v_call: TRBV7-9
d_call: .
j_call: TRBJ2-1
clone_size: .
cdr3_nt: TGTGCCAGCAGCTCCTCCCATGAGCAGTTCTTC
cdr3_aa: CASSSSHEQFF

v_call: TRBV5-1
d_call: TRBD2
j_call: TRBJ2-2
clone_size: .
cdr3_nt: TGCGCCAGCAGCTGGGGGACTAGCAACACCGGGGAGCTGTTTTTT
cdr3_aa: CASSWGTSNTGELFF

v_call: TRBV29-1
d_call: TRBD2
j_call: TRBJ2-1
clone_size: .
cdr3_nt: TGCAGCGTCCCCAGGACCGGGACTAGTTACAATGAGCAGTTCTTC
cdr3_aa: CSVPRTGTSYNEQFF

v_call: TRBV5-6
d_call: .
j_call: TRBJ1-1
clone_size: few
cdr3_nt: TGTGCCAGCAGCCCGGCCATAGGGTCTGAAGCTTTCTTT
cdr3_aa: CASSPAIGSEAFF

v_call: TRBV5-5
d_call: TRBD2
j_call: TRBJ2-7
clone_size: once
cdr3_nt: TGTGCCAGCAGCCCCACCCCCTTAGCGGGAGGCGAGCAGTACTTC
cdr3_aa: CASSPTPLAGGEQYF

v_call: TRBV15
d_call: TRBD2
j_call: TRBJ2-5
clone_size: once
cdr3_nt: TGTGCCACCAGCAGAGATTCTAGCGGCCAAGAGACCCAGTACTTC
cdr3_aa: CATSRDSSGQETQYF

v_call: TRBV19
d_call: TRBD2
j_call: TRBJ2-1
clone_size: medium-sized
cdr3_nt: TGTGCCAGTAGTATAGAAAGGGAGGGGCCCTACAATGAGCAGTTCTTC
cdr3_aa: CASSIEREGPYNEQFF

v_call: TRBV27
d_call: TRBD1
j_call: TRBJ2-7
clone_size: few
cdr3_nt: TGTGCCAGCAGTTTATCGGGACAGGCCCTGTACGAGCAGTACTTC
cdr3_aa: CASSLSGQALYEQYF

v_call: TRBV5-6
d_call: .
j_call: TRBJ1-3
clone_size: .
cdr3_nt: TGTGCCAGCAGCTTGGCGGCAGCAAATATCCCTGGAAACACCATATATTTT
cdr3_aa: CASSLAAANIPGNTIYF

v_call: TRBV7-9
d_call: .
j_call: TRBJ2-7
clone_size: .
cdr3_nt: TGTGCCAGCAGCTTAGCGGGAGCAGGCTACGAGCAGTACTTC
cdr3_aa: CASSLAGAGYEQYF

v_call: TRBV5-1
d_call: .
j_call: TRBJ2-7
clone_size: .
cdr3_nt: TGCGCCAGCAGCTATGGGGGTAGCTCCTACGAGCAGTACTTC
cdr3_aa: CASSYGGSSYEQYF

v_call: TRBV28
d_call: .
j_call: TRBJ1-5
clone_size: .
cdr3_nt: TGTGCCAGCACCTCCTTTTGGCAGGATGACTATAGCAATCAGCCCCAGCATTTT
cdr3_aa: CASTSFWQDDYSNQPQHF

v_call: TRBV7-8
d_call: .
j_call: TRBJ2-5
clone_size: .
cdr3_nt: TGTGCCAGCAGCTCCCCCCCGGTGTACACCCAGTACTTC
cdr3_aa: CASSSPPVYTQYF

v_call: TRBV18
d_call: .
j_call: TRBJ2-7
clone_size: .
cdr3_nt: TGTGCCAGCTCACTCGCCGGGCAGTACGAGCAGTACTTC
cdr3_aa: CASSLAGQYEQYF

v_call: TRBV6-6
d_call: TRBD1
j_call: TRBJ1-2
clone_size: once
cdr3_nt: TGTGCCAGCAGTTATTTGGGACAGGACTATGGCTACACCTTC
cdr3_aa: CASSYLGQDYGYTF

v_call: TRBV19
d_call: .
j_call: TRBJ1-5
clone_size: .
cdr3_nt: TGTGCCAGCTTCCCGATAGCCGACAGATCCTATAGCAATCAGCCCCAGCATTTT
cdr3_aa: CASFPIADRSYSNQPQHF

v_call: TRBV18
d_call: .
j_call: TRBJ2-3
clone_size: .
cdr3_nt: TGTGCCAGCTCACCTCCTCTCGGGACTTGGCAGTATTTT
cdr3_aa: CASSPPLGTWQYF

v_call: TRBV2
d_call: .
j_call: TRBJ2-7
clone_size: .
cdr3_nt: TGTGCCAGCAGTTACCGGGCCAACCTCCCCTCCGGGAGCGGCTCCTACGAGCAGTACTTC
cdr3_aa: CASSYRANLPSGSGSYEQYF

v_call: TRBV2
d_call: .
j_call: TRBJ2-2
clone_size: .
cdr3_nt: TGTGCCAGCAGCCAGACAGCTCAGGGCACCGGGGAGCTGTTTTTT
cdr3_aa: CASSQTAQGTGELFF

v_call: TRBV28
d_call: .
j_call: TRBJ1-4
clone_size: .
cdr3_nt: TGTGCCAGCCTAGGTTGGGGTAATGAAAAACTGTTTTTT
cdr3_aa: CASLGWGNEKLFF

v_call: TRBV6-1
d_call: TRBD1
j_call: TRBJ1-1
clone_size: .
cdr3_nt: TGTGCCAGCAGTCGCCGGACAGGCGTTTACACTGAAGCTTTCTTT
cdr3_aa: CASSRRTGVYTEAFF

v_call: TRBV5-1
d_call: .
j_call: TRBJ1-2
clone_size: .
cdr3_nt: TGCGCCAGCAGCTTGGCTACCCGCCCAACACTTAACTATGGCTACACCTTC
cdr3_aa: CASSLATRPTLNYGYTF

v_call: TRBV12-2
d_call: .
j_call: TRBJ2-7
clone_size: .
cdr3_nt: TGTGCAAGTCGCTTAGTCAGACAGGGGAACTCCTACGAGCAGTACTTC
cdr3_aa: CASRLVRQGNSYEQYF

v_call: TRBV28
d_call: .
j_call: TRBJ2-2
clone_size: few
cdr3_nt: TGTGCCAGCAAGGGGGACTACACCGGGGAGCTGTTTTTT
cdr3_aa: CASKGDYTGELFF

v_call: TRBV28
d_call: TRBD1
j_call: TRBJ2-7
clone_size: .
cdr3_nt: TGTGCCAGCAGCCTAGTAACGGACAGGGTCGACGAGCAGTACTTC
cdr3_aa: CASSLVTDRVDEQYF

v_call: TRBV29-1
d_call: .
j_call: TRBJ2-4
clone_size: .
cdr3_nt: TGCAGCGTTGGGAATCGGGGAGTCAAAAACATTCAGTACTTC
cdr3_aa: CSVGNRGVKNIQYF

v_call: TRBV19
d_call: TRBD2
j_call: TRBJ2-1
clone_size: few
cdr3_nt: TGTGCCAGTAGTAAACTAGCGGGGCCATCCAATGAGCAGTTCTTC
cdr3_aa: CASSKLAGPSNEQFF

v_call: TRBV7-9
d_call: TRBD2
j_call: TRBJ2-1
clone_size: .
cdr3_nt: TGTGCCAGCAGCCCTCGACTAGCGGGTACCTACAATGAGCAGTTCTTC
cdr3_aa: CASSPRLAGTYNEQFF

v_call: TRBV18
d_call: TRBD2
j_call: TRBJ2-3
clone_size: once
cdr3_nt: TGTGCCAGCTCACCATTATCTAGCGGGATCATCTCAGATACGCAGTATTTT
cdr3_aa: CASSPLSSGIISDTQYF

v_call: TRBV4-1
d_call: .
j_call: TRBJ1-2
clone_size: .
cdr3_nt: TGCGCCAGCAGCCAAGGGGAGGCGAACTATGGCTACACCTTC
cdr3_aa: CASSQGEANYGYTF

v_call: TRBV27
d_call: TRBD2
j_call: TRBJ2-3
clone_size: .
cdr3_nt: TGTGCCAGCAGTTTATCCTTAGCGGGAGGCACAGATACGCAGTATTTT
cdr3_aa: CASSLSLAGGTDTQYF

v_call: TRBV9
d_call: TRBD1
j_call: TRBJ2-1
clone_size: .
cdr3_nt: TGTGCCAGCAGCGGGACAGGGAGCTCCTACAATGAGCAGTTCTTC
cdr3_aa: CASSGTGSSYNEQFF

v_call: TRBV2
d_call: .
j_call: TRBJ2-4
clone_size: once
cdr3_nt: TGTGCCAGCAGCGTACACCATAACGAACTTTTAGCTACGGCCAAAAACATTCAGTACTTC
cdr3_aa: CASSVHHNELLATAKNIQYF

v_call: TRBV28
d_call: TRBD1
j_call: TRBJ1-2
clone_size: once
cdr3_nt: TGTGCCAGCAGTTTATGGACAGGGAGGGTTGGCTACACCTTC
cdr3_aa: CASSLWTGRVGYTF

v_call: TRBV9
d_call: .
j_call: TRBJ2-2
clone_size: few
cdr3_nt: TGTGCCAGCAGCCTACTGGGTCTAGCGCGGACCGGGGAGCTGTTTTTT
cdr3_aa: CASSLLGLARTGELFF

v_call: TRBV5-1
d_call: TRBD1
j_call: TRBJ2-3
clone_size: .
cdr3_nt: TGCGCCACCCGACAGGGGCTGTGGGCAGATACGCAGTATTTT
cdr3_aa: CATRQGLWADTQYF

v_call: TRBV18
d_call: .
j_call: TRBJ2-7
clone_size: once
cdr3_nt: TGTGCCAGCTCACCACAGGGGTATGGGCCTTACGAGCAGTACTTC
cdr3_aa: CASSPQGYGPYEQYF